The 30 T cell receptor beta chains presented below share a single source sample, sequenced in a study of T cell responses to AZD1222 COVID-19 vaccine. Using immunoSEQ multiplex PCR, the repertoire was profiled, and TCRdb retains in-frame clones only, with some absent. Counted here are under 75,000 clones, around 85% occurring once; the ten biggest clones make up just over 20%. The sequences come from peripheral blood, collected on day 0 of AZD1222 vaccination. The origin of the receptors is an adult in good health.

This rearrangement joins TRBV6-2 or TRBV6-3 to TRBJ2-1, with 7 bases lining up with TRBD2. The CDR3 consists of 15 residues. CDR1 is MNHEY and CDR2 is SVGEGT in the germline V gene. The V and J ends lost 4 bases and 1 base, in that order; junction bases with no gene match: 4. CDR3 nucleotides: TGTGCCAGCAGTTTTGGGGGGGGGTCCTACAATGAGCAGTTCTTC. It encodes CASSFGGGSYNEQFF.

The V and J genes are TRBV19 and TRBJ1-2; 8 nucleotides match TRBD1. Germline V lookup: CDR1 LNHDA, CDR2 SQIVND (reference sequence). The ends lost 5 bases at V and 3 bases at J; junction bases unmatched: 8. This CDR3 region has 15 residues. DNA for the CDR3: TGTGCCAGTAGTGTGAGACTGGGACAGGACTATGGCTACACCTTC. Protein sequence: CASSVRLGQDYGYTF.

The chain uses TRBV10-1 and TRBJ1-4; D unresolved. V was cut by 0 bases and J by 6 bases, with 11 bases left in between. Germline values: CDR1 WNHNN, CDR2 SYGVQD (reference sequence). There are 15 residues in the CDR3. CDR3 sequence: CASSESSDRDEKLFF. DNA of the CDR3: TGCGCCAGCAGTGAGTCGTCCGATAGGGATGAAAAACTGTTTTTT.

The rearrangement uses TRBV7-9 and TRBJ1-5; D gene uncertain. This CDR3 has 16 amino acids. In germline, CDR1 is SEHNR, CDR2 FQNEAQ (reference sequence). The V end lost 1 base, the J end lost 1 base, and 11 bases lay between the germline ends. CDR3 DNA: TGTGCCAGCAGCTTAGTTAGGGCCATAAGCAATCAGCCCCAGCATTTT. The encoded protein is CASSLVRAISNQPQHF. Drawing the rest from reference TRBV7-9 and TRBJ1-5, the complete variable domain is DTGVSQNPRHKITKRGQNVTFRCDPISEHNRLYWYRQTLGQGPEFLTYFQNEAQLEKSRLLSDRFSAERPKGSFSTLEIQRTEQGDSAMYLCASSLVRAISNQPQHFGDGTRLSIL.

This sequence joins TRBV5-4 and TRBJ2-1; possibly TRBD1 or TRBD2 for D (5 bases each). V shed 9 bases and J shed 7 bases, with 20 bases lying between them. The CDR3 is 14 amino acids. Germline V gives CDR1 SGHNT, CDR2 YYREEE (reference sequence). The CDR3 protein is CAINNQAGANEQFF. CDR3 bases: TGTGCCATCAACAATCAGGCCGGGGCGAATGAGCAGTTCTTC. The entire variable domain, with the rest obtained from reference TRBV5-4 and TRBJ2-1, is as follows: ETGVTQSPTHLIKTRGQQVTLRCSSQSGHNTVSWYQQALGQGPQFIFQYYREEENGRGNFPPRFSGLQFPNYSSELNVNALELDDSALYLCAINNQAGANEQFFGPGTRLTVL.

This chain joins TRBV7-8 and TRBJ1-1, with D possibly matching TRBD1 (5 bases). V dropped 5 bases and J dropped 1 base, with 14 bases sitting between them. Germline values: CDR1 SGHVS, CDR2 FQNEAQ. The CDR3 contains 15 residues. The CDR3 loop reads CASSPSGGWNTEAFF. In DNA, the CDR3 is TGTGCCAGCAGCCCCAGCGGGGGGTGGAACACTGAAGCTTTCTTT.

The chain links TRBV3-1 (or the pseudogene TRBV3-2) to TRBJ2-3, with 8 bases matching TRBD2. This CDR3 is 16 amino acids long. V shed 1 base and J 4 bases; nucleotides not matched to a gene: 7. Germline V gives CDR1 LGHDT, CDR2 YNNKEL (reference sequence). CDR3 DNA sequence: TGTGCCAGCAGCCAAGGTCGACGGGGGGGAGCAGATACGCAGTATTTT. Protein product: CASSQGRRGGADTQYF.

This clone was seen a single time. This sequence joins TRBV7-6 and TRBJ1-2; weak D call: TRBD1 (5 bases). The CDR3 consists of 13 residues. Germline V gene data show CDR1 as SGHVS and CDR2 as FNYEAQ. V was cut by 9 bases and J by 5 bases, with 16 bases left in between. CDR3 sequence reads: CASQAGGEYGYTF. In DNA, the CDR3 is TGTGCCAGTCAGGCCGGGGGTGAATATGGCTACACCTTC.

V gene TRBV27 combines with J gene TRBJ2-2; TRBD2 is a possible D gene (6 bases). CDR1 and CDR2 from the germline V gene are MNHEY and SMNVEV (reference sequence). There are 13 residues in the CDR3. V lost 0 bases to trimming and J lost 7 bases, with 6 bases between them. Here the CDR3 reads CASSLSGGGELFF. CDR3 coding DNA: TGTGCCAGCAGTTTATCGGGGGGCGGGGAGCTGTTTTTT.

V gene TRBV5-1 combines with J gene TRBJ2-1, with D perhaps TRBD2 (6 bases). Trimming shortened V by 0 bases and J by 6 bases, and 10 bases separated the two germline ends. CDR3 size: 14 residues. CDR1 SGHRS and CDR2 YFSETQ come from the germline V gene. The DNA for the CDR3 is TGCGCCAGCAGCTTGGGCGGGGAGCCCAATGAGCAGTTCTTC. It yields the protein CASSLGGEPNEQFF.

The V gene is TRBV5-5, the J gene TRBJ2-7; a possible D gene is TRBD1 (6 bases). V was trimmed by 4 bases and J by 0 bases, leaving 11 bases between them. Germline V gene lookup returns CDR1 SGHKS and CDR2 YYEKEE (reference sequence). CDR3 length: 14 amino acids. This CDR3 is CASSRDISSYEQYF. For the CDR3, the DNA is TGTGCCAGCAGCCGGGACATAAGCTCCTACGAGCAGTACTTC.

The chain joins TRBV9 to TRBJ2-1, with TRBD2 identical over 11 bases. J gave up 8 bases and V 0 bases, and 7 bases lay outside the gene matches. CDR3 length equals 16 residues. The V gene's germline CDR1 is SGDLS and CDR2 YYNGEE. CDR3 region: CASSVEASGGPDEQFF. The CDR3 DNA sequence: TGTGCCAGCAGCGTAGAAGCTAGCGGGGGGCCCGATGAGCAGTTCTTC.

The chain links TRBV5-1 to TRBJ2-6; D is unclear. CDR1 is SGHRS, CDR2 YFSETQ, per germline. The CDR3 covers 15 residues. Trimming removed 6 bases at V and 0 bases at J, with 10 bases between. CDR3 sequence reads: CASTPAGSGANVLTF. CDR3 sequence (DNA): TGCGCCAGCACCCCGGCCGGCTCTGGGGCCAACGTCCTGACTTTC.

The V and J genes are TRBV6-5 and TRBJ1-2, with D possibly matching TRBD1 (6 bases). This CDR3 is 13 amino acids long. Per the germline V gene, CDR1 is MNHEY and CDR2 is SVGAGI. V gave up 5 bases and J gave up 4 bases, with 11 bases separating them. The CDR3 bases are TGTGCCAGCAGTCGAGACAGGATCTATGGCTACACCTTC. Protein sequence: CASSRDRIYGYTF.

Sample share makes this clone medium-sized. V and J are TRBV2 and TRBJ2-5, with D perhaps TRBD2 (6 bases). Per the germline V gene, CDR1 is SNHLY and CDR2 is FYNNEI. V was clipped by 4 bases and J by 1 base, with 10 bases between them. The CDR3 is 14 amino acids. In DNA, the CDR3 is TGTGCCAGCAGTGCGGACTACCTCCAAGAGACCCAGTACTTC. Translated: CASSADYLQETQYF.

The chain employs TRBV29-1 and TRBJ2-1; 9 bases map to TRBD2. The CDR3 runs to 14 residues. Germline CDR1 SQVTM, CDR2 ANQGSEA. V was clipped by 4 bases and J by 6 bases; unmatched bases: 7. The CDR3 bases are TGCAGCGTTGGTGGCGGGGGGGCCGGCAATGAGCAGTTCTTC. This gives the protein CSVGGGGAGNEQFF.

The chain couples TRBV5-4 to TRBJ1-6, with D perhaps matching TRBD1 (5 bases). There are 15 residues in the CDR3. Germline V gene sequence: CDR1 SGHNT, CDR2 YYREEE (reference sequence). Trimming shortened V by 4 bases and J by 6 bases, and 14 bases separated the two germline ends. In DNA form, the CDR3 reads TGTGCCAGCAGCCTGGCGGGGGTGGGTAATTCACCCCTCCACTTT. Its protein is CASSLAGVGNSPLHF. Together with reference TRBV5-4 and TRBJ1-6, the CDR3 gives the full variable domain: ETGVTQSPTHLIKTRGQQVTLRCSSQSGHNTVSWYQQALGQGPQFIFQYYREEENGRGNFPPRFSGLQFPNYSSELNVNALELDDSALYLCASSLAGVGNSPLHFGNGTRLTVT.

This clone showed up just once. This sequence joins TRBV7-9 and TRBJ2-7; maybe TRBD2 (5 bases). Germline CDR1 is SEHNR and CDR2 is FQNEAQ (reference sequence). The CDR3 contains 13 residues. Trimming pared 5 bases from V and 4 bases from J, leaving 12 bases between. CDR3 amino acids: CASSHPWTYEQYF. CDR3 in DNA: TGTGCCAGCAGCCATCCCTGGACTTACGAGCAGTACTTC.

CDR3 DNA: TGTGCCAGCAGCCAAGGCAGGGACAGGGTGATCCCAAATGAGCAGTTCTTC. Translating gives CASSQGRDRVIPNEQFF. The V call is TRBV4-2, the J call TRBJ2-1; 9 bases line up with TRBD1. The V gene end was trimmed by 1 base and the J gene end by 7 bases; junction bases not matched to a gene: 11. Germline V CDR1 and CDR2: LGHNA, YNFKEQ. This CDR3 is built from 17 residues.

J is TRBJ1-1 and V is TRBV10-1; TRBD1 is a possible D gene (5 bases). Germline CDR1 WNHNN, CDR2 SYGVQD (reference sequence). The CDR3 is 12 amino acids. The germline V and J ends were trimmed by 5 bases and 7 bases, with 11 bases remaining between them. The CDR3 DNA follows: TGCGCCAGCAGTTTTTCCGGGGGTGAAGCTTTCTTT. Its protein product is CASSFSGGEAFF.

The rearrangement joins TRBV3-1 (or the pseudogene TRBV3-2) to TRBJ1-2; possibly TRBD1 for D (6 bases). The V and J ends lost 0 bases and 0 bases respectively, with 11 bases between them. From germline, CDR1 is LGHDT and CDR2 YNNKEL (reference sequence). The CDR3 is made up of 16 amino acids. CDR3 in amino acids: CASSQDPWTANYGYTF. The CDR3 DNA reads TGTGCCAGCAGCCAAGATCCGTGGACAGCTAACTATGGCTACACCTTC.

This clone is a singleton in its sample. This CDR3 is CASSQGQGFEKLFF. The DNA of the CDR3 is TGTGCCAGCAGCCAAGGACAGGGATTTGAAAAACTGTTTTTT. The chain carries TRBV3-1 (or the pseudogene TRBV3-2) and TRBJ1-4, with TRBD1 matching 7 bases. Germline assignment: CDR1 LGHDT and CDR2 YNNKEL (reference sequence). Trimming cost V 1 base and J 7 bases; bases outside gene matches: 3. CDR3 length: 14 residues.

The chain is built from TRBV18 and TRBJ1-4; 7 nucleotides align to TRBD1. The V gene end was trimmed by 4 bases and the J gene end by 3 bases; junction bases not matched to a gene: 5. Germline lookup yields CDR1 KGHSH and CDR2 LQKENI. The CDR3 totals 15 residues. The CDR3 loop is CASSQGTAANEKLFF. DNA of the CDR3: TGTGCCAGCTCACAGGGGACAGCCGCTAATGAAAAACTGTTTTTT.

J is TRBJ1-2 and V is TRBV3-1 (or the pseudogene TRBV3-2); D perhaps matches TRBD1 (6 bases). CDR1 is LGHDT, CDR2 YNNKEL, per germline (reference sequence). The CDR3 sequence is 16 residues long. V was pared by 3 bases and J by 6 bases, with 20 bases between. CDR3 region: CASSHSVGGGVNGYTF. The CDR3 DNA is TGTGCCAGCAGCCATAGTGTTGGAGGGGGAGTCAATGGCTACACCTTC.

CDR3 in DNA: TGTGCCAGCAGTTCCTGGGTGGGGGTATATAGTAACATTCAGTACTTC. Protein product: CASSSWVGVYSNIQYF. This chain uses TRBV27 with TRBJ2-4, with D possibly being TRBD1 or TRBD2 (5 bases each). Per germline, CDR1 MNHEY and CDR2 SMNVEV (reference sequence). Trimming removed 4 bases at V and 7 bases at J, with 20 bases between. The CDR3 runs to 16 residues.

The chain employs TRBV10-2 and TRBJ2-2; D might be TRBD2 (5 bases). The V end lost 4 bases, the J end lost 6 bases, and 18 bases lay between the germline ends. In germline, CDR1 is WSHSY, CDR2 SAAADI. The CDR3 is made up of 16 amino acids. CDR3 protein: CASSGGGRRAAGELFF. Here the CDR3 DNA reads TGCGCCAGCAGTGGAGGCGGGCGGAGAGCTGCCGGGGAGCTGTTTTTT.

The chain has TRBV27 and TRBJ2-7; D is uncertain. Germline V CDR1 and CDR2: MNHEY, SMNVEV (reference sequence). This CDR3 is built from 10 residues. Trimming took off 8 bases at V and 4 bases at J, with 6 bases between the two ends. The CDR3 nucleotides read TGTGCCAGCGGCCTATACGAGCAGTACTTC. Its translation: CASGLYEQYF.

The V call is TRBV5-4, the J call TRBJ1-1; TRBD1 aligns across 7 bases. This CDR3 spans 14 amino acids. From germline, CDR1 is SGHNT and CDR2 YYREEE (reference sequence). Trimming took 2 bases from V and 5 from J; bases not matched to a gene: 6. As DNA, the CDR3 is TGTGCCAGCAGCTTCAGGGGGGCGAGAACTGAAGCTTTCTTT. This translates into CASSFRGARTEAFF.

V gene TRBV6-4 combines with J gene TRBJ1-2; possible D gene TRBD1, 5 bases. Deletions cut 7 bases from V and 5 bases from J, with 20 bases between. The length of the CDR3 is 15 residues. Looked up from germline, CDR1 is MRHNA and CDR2 is SNTAGT. The CDR3 DNA sequence: TGTGCCAGCAAGAGGGACGGACTAGACGGGTATGGCTACACCTTC. This codes for CASKRDGLDGYGYTF.

The chain couples TRBV19 to TRBJ2-5; D unresolved. V shed 5 bases and J shed 3 bases, with 13 bases lying between them. The V gene's germline CDR1 is LNHDA and CDR2 SQIVND (reference sequence). The CDR3 is 14 residues long. The CDR3 DNA reads TGTGCCAGTAGTCCCAGGCGGCAGGAAGAGACCCAGTACTTC. It yields the protein CASSPRRQEETQYF.